A single sample is the source of the 3 T cell receptor beta chains below, sequenced in a study of Ad26.COV2.S vaccination and SARS-CoV-2 variants. The method was immunoSEQ multiplex PCR; TCRdb's version includes in-frame clones alone and lacks a portion of them. This sample has 380,000 or so clones, with 83% found just once. Treatment of the sample: roughly 20 received Ad26.COV2.S at low or high dose, single or two shots; about five received placebo; per-sample allocation not given. Sampling was done on day 63 after the first vaccine or placebo injection. The source was peripheral blood, collected in a trial of Ad26.COV2.S vaccine versus placebo. Receptors were obtained from a person between 18 and 60 years old who received the Ad26.COV2.S COVID-19 vaccine or a placebo.

J is TRBJ1-2 and V is TRBV7-9; 7 bases agree with TRBD1. Trimming at V came to 1 base and at J to 7 bases, leaving 6 bases not matched to a gene. Germline V gives CDR1 SEHNR, CDR2 FQNEAQ (reference sequence). The CDR3 runs to 14 residues. CDR3: CASSLGAQGSGYTF. Written as DNA, the CDR3 is TGTGCCAGCAGCTTAGGAGCACAGGGGTCTGGCTACACCTTC.

The chain uses TRBV19 and TRBJ2-2; D perhaps matches TRBD2 (6 bases). V dropped 3 bases and J dropped 2 bases, with 16 bases sitting between them. The V gene's germline CDR1 is LNHDA and CDR2 SQIVND (reference sequence). There are 17 residues in the CDR3. CDR3 residues: CASSMRGRGINTGELFF. For the CDR3, the DNA is TGTGCCAGTAGTATGAGGGGCCGGGGGATTAACACCGGGGAGCTGTTTTTT.

The V gene is TRBV11-3, the J gene TRBJ2-1; D may be TRBD2 (7 bases). Trimming stripped 6 bases from V and 8 bases from J, with 17 bases between. Germline CDR1 and CDR2: SGHNT and YENEEA. This CDR3 is built from 14 residues. The CDR3 DNA reads as TGTGCCAGCAGTCTAGGGGGGGGAGGCGATGAGCAGTTCTTC. The encoded protein is CASSLGGGGDEQFF.